This TCR beta chain was captured in a study of PD-1 blockade in classical Hodgkin lymphoma. All trial patients relapsed after autologous stem cell transplantation. It was by magnetic negative selection that CD4+ T cells were purified from thawed PBMCs. Generated by immunoSEQ multiplex PCR, the TCRdb table keeps only in-frame clones and is missing some. The data hold 4,400 or so clones, with over 80% observed a single time. Germline CDR1 is LNHDA and CDR2 is SQIVND (reference sequence). V lost 2 bases to trimming and J lost 0 bases, with 13 bases between them. This CDR3 spans 17 amino acids. The source material was CD4+ T cells from blood, sampled at baseline. The V call is TRBV19, the J call TRBJ2-2, with D possibly TRBD2 on 6 matching bases. The source is a human donor with classical Hodgkin lymphoma. The CDR3 DNA follows: TGTGCCAGTAGTATATTCCAGGGAGGCTCGAACACCGGGGAGCTGTTTTTT. Translating gives CASSIFQGGSNTGELFF.